The rows below give T cell receptor beta chains drawn from one sample of a study of blood T cell repertoires in COVID-19. The data were produced by immunoSEQ multiplex PCR, yet TCRdb's version contains in-frame clones alone and is incomplete. The profile shows some 300,000 clones, 88% of them singletons. The sequencing sample was made of peripheral blood. These receptors all stem from a woman in her 30s who had recovered from COVID-19. CDR3s include the opening cysteine and the closing phenylalanine or tryptophan. The order of the fields is J gene, V gene, CDR3 protein.

J: TRBJ2-6
V: TRBV2
CDR3: CASRGIQGISSGANVLTF

J: TRBJ2-2
V: TRBV7-8
CDR3: CASTATGELFF

J: TRBJ1-6
V: TRBV6-2/TRBV6-3
CDR3: CASSDRFNSPLHF

J: TRBJ2-7
V: TRBV6-5
CDR3: CASNPAGDPGDEQYF

J: TRBJ1-2
V: TRBV4-2
CDR3: CASSQDGQSNYGYTF

J: TRBJ2-3
V: TRBV28
CDR3: CAGSGQGYDTQYF

J: TRBJ2-1
V: TRBV12-3/TRBV12-4
CDR3: CASSSGGGDQFF

J: TRBJ2-2
V: TRBV28
CDR3: CASSYSGTGELFF

J: TRBJ1-5
V: TRBV18
CDR3: CASSPRRWDSNQPQHF

J: TRBJ2-5
V: TRBV30
CDR3: CAWGTSGYQETQYF

J: TRBJ1-4
V: TRBV18
CDR3: CASSPTQVSNEKLFF

J: TRBJ1-6
V: TRBV6-6
CDR3: CASGQSSYNSPLHF

J: TRBJ2-7
V: TRBV28
CDR3: CASSLGDLHYEQYF

J: TRBJ1-1
V: TRBV4-1
CDR3: CASSQVLAGFAAFF

J: TRBJ2-7
V: TRBV2
CDR3: CASSGAYEQYF

J: TRBJ2-1
V: TRBV29-1
CDR3: CSVDRGSYNEQFF

J: TRBJ1-1
V: TRBV13
CDR3: CASSRPGTGEFRKNTEAFF

J: TRBJ2-1
V: TRBV2
CDR3: CARTRADEQFF

J: TRBJ1-5
V: TRBV6-6
CDR3: CATGNQPQHF

J: TRBJ2-7
V: TRBV7-2
CDR3: CASSPGQFSYEQYF

J: TRBJ2-5
V: TRBV29-1
CDR3: CSVEGVAGLQETQYF

J: TRBJ2-3
V: TRBV27
CDR3: CASRPTGGSTDTQYF

J: TRBJ2-5
V: TRBV2
CDR3: CASVRGLLGETQYF

J: TRBJ1-4
V: TRBV7-9
CDR3: CASSPRGEKLFF

J: TRBJ2-1
V: TRBV5-4
CDR3: CASSRTGVKGEQFF

J: TRBJ1-4
V: TRBV7-2
CDR3: CASSVIRGGELFF

J: TRBJ1-4
V: TRBV18
CDR3: CASSRLQGRNEKLFF

J: TRBJ2-2
V: TRBV18
CDR3: CASSPGFHGELFF

J: TRBJ2-1
V: TRBV7-3
CDR3: CASSVDSYNEQFF

J: TRBJ2-1
V: TRBV11-3
CDR3: CASSLRGGEQFF

J: TRBJ2-4
V: TRBV7-2
CDR3: CASSLGQGLAKNIQYF

J: TRBJ1-2
V: TRBV7-2
CDR3: CASSLANPGTGGGYTF

J: TRBJ2-7
V: TRBV18
CDR3: CASSPFGTGDYEQYF

J: TRBJ2-7
V: TRBV5-6
CDR3: CASSRGGYEQYF

J: TRBJ2-6
V: TRBV7-9
CDR3: CASSLGQGFNSGANVLTF

J: TRBJ2-3
V: TRBV29-1
CDR3: CSGQYDPWSSTDTQYF

J: TRBJ2-7
V: TRBV13
CDR3: CASSYTGQGAYEQYF

J: TRBJ1-2
V: TRBV6-5
CDR3: CASFSADRVYGYTF

J: TRBJ1-1
V: TRBV5-1
CDR3: CASSLDRGNTEAFF

J: TRBJ2-5
V: TRBV10-3
CDR3: CAIRTGLAEETQYF

J: TRBJ2-1
V: TRBV3-1/TRBV3-2
CDR3: CASSRRQGGNEQFF

J: TRBJ2-3
V: TRBV7-8
CDR3: CASSSLGGGTDTQYF

J: TRBJ2-2
V: TRBV5-5
CDR3: CASSSVGQLNTGELFF

J: TRBJ1-1
V: TRBV4-2
CDR3: CASSQDEGTEAFF